This T cell receptor beta chain was sequenced in a study of T cell repertoires in cytomegalovirus infection. As concerns this clonotype: Its antigen is unidentified.

This CDR3 spans 11 amino acids. V was clipped by 7 bases and J by 15 bases, with 19 bases between them. Germline values: CDR1 DFQATT, CDR2 SNEGSKA (reference sequence). Findings of the study overall: The study found HLA-C-restricted CMV-specific TCR beta clonotypes dominating the ex vivo response.

Each CDR3 protein gets one entry after TCRdb re-called the reads with MiXCR. The sample has 300,000 or so distinct CDR3 sequences, roughly 24% seen once. The chain is built from TRBV20-1 and TRBJ1-5, with no clear D. The sequence was obtained from a human donor in good health (CMV status not recorded). Some clones in this sample may be carry-over from other donors' samples. The sequenced material came from PBMCs. In DNA form, the CDR3 reads TGCAGTGTACCCGCGGGTCCGACTAGGCATTTT. This sequence encodes CSVPAGPTRHF.